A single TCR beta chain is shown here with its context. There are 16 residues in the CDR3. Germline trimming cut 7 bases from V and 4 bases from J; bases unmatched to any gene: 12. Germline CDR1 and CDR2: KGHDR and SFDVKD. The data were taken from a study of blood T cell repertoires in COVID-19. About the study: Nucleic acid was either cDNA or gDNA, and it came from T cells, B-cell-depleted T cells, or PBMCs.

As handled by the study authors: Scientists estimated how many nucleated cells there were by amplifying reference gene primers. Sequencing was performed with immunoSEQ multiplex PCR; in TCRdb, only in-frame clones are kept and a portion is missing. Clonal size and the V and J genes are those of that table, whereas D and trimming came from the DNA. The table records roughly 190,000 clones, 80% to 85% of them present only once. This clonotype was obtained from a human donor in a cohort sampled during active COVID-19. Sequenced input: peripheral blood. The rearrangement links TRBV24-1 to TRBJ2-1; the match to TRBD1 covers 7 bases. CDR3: CATSLGAGGLYNEQFF. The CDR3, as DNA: TGTGCCACCAGCTTGGGGGCAGGGGGTTTATACAATGAGCAGTTCTTC.